In its sample, the clone carrying this TCR beta chain was seen many times. Its antigen is unknown. In building TCR beta libraries, iRepertoire HTBI primers were used together with Arm-PCR of CDR3 regions. TCRdb used MiXCR to reprocess the multiplex PCR reads, holding one entry per CDR3 protein. The sample holds around 450,000 distinct CDR3 sequences; around 15% are singletons and the top ten take 9.5% to 15%. The data were obtained in a study of regulatory T cells in long-lasting Graves disease. V was trimmed by 5 bases and J by 8 bases, leaving 7 bases between them. The CDR3 has 11 amino acids. The germline CDR1 and CDR2 sequences are MNHEY and SVGEGT. Time point defined: newly diagnosed GD, antithyroid drugs for less than 3 months. With RNA extracted from PBMCs as input, the TCR library was made. Roughly 10 milliliters of peripheral blood were drawn into EDTA tubes. Notes on the study in general: Persistent cases favored TRBV28, TRBJ1-2 and TRBJ2-5. Persistent Graves' patients showed a TCR diversity that was lower than that of newly diagnosed ones.

These data also featured in a second study, about T cells in Graves' hyperthyroidism and ophthalmopathy.

This rearrangement joins TRBV6-2 or TRBV6-3 to TRBJ2-1, with D unclear. Sequencing was performed on peripheral blood mononuclear cells (PBMCs), taken at new diagnosis, from a patient treated with antithyroid drugs. The origin of this receptor is a middle-aged man with Graves disease. CDR3 amino acids: CASSDGYEQFF. The CDR3 DNA reads as TGTGCCAGCAGTGATGGGTATGAGCAGTTCTTC.